This T cell receptor (beta chain) was identified during a study of technical replicates of blood from a handful of donors. Here immunoSEQ multiplex PCR was the method, and the copy in TCRdb shows in-frame clones only, minus some. The repertoire has about 81,000 clones, 75% to 90% of them found once; the top ten carry approximately 3.5%. The CDR3 contains 15 residues. V was trimmed by 1 base and J by 5 bases, leaving 14 bases between them. CDR1 is LNHNV and CDR2 is YYDKDF in the germline V gene (reference sequence). The rearrangement links TRBV15 to TRBJ2-5; a possible D gene is TRBD1 (6 bases). The clonotype was recovered from a human donor in good health. Some clones in this sample may be carry-over from other donors' samples. Sequenced material: PBMCs. The CDR3 coding sequence is TGTGCCACCAGCAGAGCTACGACAGGCGGGGAGACCCAGTACTTC. Protein sequence: CATSRATTGGETQYF.